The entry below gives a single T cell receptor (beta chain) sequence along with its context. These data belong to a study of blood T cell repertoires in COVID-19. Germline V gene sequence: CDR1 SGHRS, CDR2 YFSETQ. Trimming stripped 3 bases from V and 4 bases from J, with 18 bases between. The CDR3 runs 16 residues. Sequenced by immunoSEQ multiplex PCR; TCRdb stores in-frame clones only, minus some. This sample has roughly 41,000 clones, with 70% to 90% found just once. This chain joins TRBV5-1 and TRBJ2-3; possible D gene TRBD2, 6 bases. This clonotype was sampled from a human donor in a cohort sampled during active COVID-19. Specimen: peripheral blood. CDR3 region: CASSWGDLSLADTQYF. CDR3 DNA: TGCGCCAGCAGCTGGGGGGACTTATCGTTGGCAGATACGCAGTATTTT.